The rows below give T cell receptor beta chains drawn from one sample of a study of T cell responses to AZD1222 COVID-19 vaccine. Profiled with immunoSEQ multiplex PCR; TCRdb holds only in-frame clones, not every one. The data show roughly 75,000 clones, 65% to 85% seen once. The sequencing used peripheral blood, collected on day 0 of AZD1222 vaccination. These TCRs come from an adult in good health. Each CDR3 is given with its conserved first and last residue. The D gene is left open where the match is weak. Size tells how often a clone was seen (once, few, many) or the class of an expanded clone, and some rows leave it out.

clone_size d_call cdr3_length j_call v_call cdr3_nt cdr3_aa
NA NA 16 TRBJ2-3 TRBV9 TGTGCCAGCAGCGCCGTCCACGGCAGAAGCACAGATACGCAGTATTTT CASSAVHGRSTDTQYF
NA NA 15 TRBJ2-5 TRBV5-1 TGCGCCAGCAGCTACCTGCTTACAACAAGGGAGACCCAGTACTTC CASSYLLTTRETQYF
once TRBD1 16 TRBJ1-1 TRBV28 TGTGCCAGCAGTTTAGGGGGACAGGGCGGTAAAACTGAAGCTTTCTTT CASSLGGQGGKTEAFF
NA NA 13 TRBJ1-2 TRBV30 TGTGCCTGGAGTGTACCGGGGGGCTACGGCTACACCTTC CAWSVPGGYGYTF
NA NA 16 TRBJ2-6 TRBV2 TGTGCCAGCAGCGGGGGACAGAGCTCTGGGGCCAACGTCCTGACTTTC CASSGGQSSGANVLTF
NA TRBD2 15 TRBJ2-1 TRBV5-1 TGCGCCAGCAGCTTGGTTACTAGCGGGGGGAATGAGCAGTTCTTC CASSLVTSGGNEQFF
NA NA 14 TRBJ2-5 TRBV5-1 TGCGCCAGCAGCTTGGGAGTCCTCCAAGAGACCCAGTACTTC CASSLGVLQETQYF
NA NA 13 TRBJ1-2 TRBV12-3/TRBV12-4 TGTGCCAGCAACGGAGACAATCTGTGGGGCTACACCTTC CASNGDNLWGYTF
NA NA 14 TRBJ1-2 TRBV4-1 TGCGCCAGCAGCCCTCAGGAGTCTAACTATGGCTACACCTTC CASSPQESNYGYTF
NA NA 15 TRBJ1-1 TRBV5-1 TGCGCCAGCAGCTTCCTCTTCGGGGGTTACACTGAAGCTTTCTTT CASSFLFGGYTEAFF
NA TRBD1 16 TRBJ1-5 TRBV2 TGTGCCAGCGGACAGGACAGGGCTCGGAATAATCAGCCCCAGCATTTT CASGQDRARNNQPQHF
once NA 16 TRBJ1-2 TRBV27 TGTGCCAGCAGTTTATATCCCCAAATGGGGTACTATGGCTACACCTTC CASSLYPQMGYYGYTF
NA TRBD1 16 TRBJ2-1 TRBV5-6 TGTGCCAGCAGCTGGGACAGGGGAACTACCTACAATGAGCAGTTCTTC CASSWDRGTTYNEQFF
NA NA 15 TRBJ1-2 TRBV6-5 TGTGCCAGCAGGCAGGACGGGGGCTCAAACTATGGCTACACCTTC CASRQDGGSNYGYTF
NA NA 14 TRBJ2-2 TRBV3-1/TRBV3-2 TGTGCCAGCAGCCAACCGAAGAACACCGGGGAGCTGTTTTTT CASSQPKNTGELFF
NA TRBD1 16 TRBJ1-1 TRBV5-1 TGCGCCAGTATGCGACAGGGGTCCATCGGGGGCACTGAAGCTTTCTTT CASMRQGSIGGTEAFF
NA TRBD1 13 TRBJ1-1 TRBV2 TGTGCCAGCGCGGGGACAGGGGCCGGTGAAGCTTTCTTT CASAGTGAGEAFF
NA NA 12 TRBJ1-3 TRBV29-1 TGCAGCGTTGTCTTGCCTGGAAACACCATATATTTT CSVVLPGNTIYF
NA TRBD1 15 TRBJ2-7 TRBV11-3 TGTGCCAGCAGCTTAGGACAGGGGAAAGCCTACGAGCAGTACTTC CASSLGQGKAYEQYF
NA NA 15 TRBJ1-2 TRBV19 TGTGCCAGTAGTATTATGGTGGGAAGAGGCTATGGCTACACCTTC CASSIMVGRGYGYTF
NA TRBD1 17 TRBJ2-5 TRBV5-1 TGCGCCAGCAGCACCGGGACAGCCCGGAGATTGCAAGAGACCCAGTACTTC CASSTGTARRLQETQYF
once TRBD1 15 TRBJ2-7 TRBV15 TGTGCCACCAGCGAGGGCTCAGGGGGAACTACGAAGCAGTACTTC CATSEGSGGTTKQYF
NA NA 16 TRBJ2-5 TRBV27 TGTGCCAGCAGTCAACAGATCGACGGAGGCCAAGAGACCCAGTACTTC CASSQQIDGGQETQYF
once TRBD1 16 TRBJ1-1 TRBV27 TGTGCCAGCAGTCCCTCGGGACAGGGCGGGAGGACTGAAGCTTTCTTT CASSPSGQGGRTEAFF
NA TRBD1 14 TRBJ2-7 TRBV6-5 TGTGCCAGCGGGGACAGGGCACCTCTCTACGAGCAGTACTTC CASGDRAPLYEQYF
NA NA 12 TRBJ2-7 TRBV14 TGTGCCAGCAGCCAAGCCGGGTACGAGCAGTACTTC CASSQAGYEQYF
NA NA 15 TRBJ1-3 TRBV28 TGTGCCAGCAGTTTAACAGGCGGGGGTGGAAACACCATATATTTT CASSLTGGGGNTIYF
NA NA 16 TRBJ2-3 TRBV10-3 TGTGCCATCAGAGGGCTCGGGGGGCAGGGGGAAGATACGCAGTATTTT CAIRGLGGQGEDTQYF
few TRBD1 14 TRBJ2-3 TRBV6-1 TGTGCCAGCAGAGTGACAGGGAGCACAGATACGCAGTATTTT CASRVTGSTDTQYF
NA NA 15 TRBJ1-3 TRBV5-1 TGCGCCAGCAGCTCCCAGAGGGCGGCAGGAAACACCATATATTTT CASSSQRAAGNTIYF
NA TRBD1 15 TRBJ2-5 TRBV5-8 TGTGCCAGCGGAACTTTAGGGACAGCTCAAGAGACCCAGTACTTC CASGTLGTAQETQYF
few NA 11 TRBJ2-7 TRBV3-1/TRBV3-2 TGTGCCAGCAGCGAATACAGCGAGCAGTACTTC CASSEYSEQYF
NA TRBD1 16 TRBJ2-7 TRBV11-2 TGTGCCAGCAGCCTAAGACAGGGGGCGAGCTCCTCCGAGCAGTACTTC CASSLRQGASSSEQYF
NA NA 15 TRBJ2-1 TRBV7-2 TGTGCCAGCAGTTCCCTCTTTTCCCCTCGTAATGAGCAGTTCTTC CASSSLFSPRNEQFF
NA NA 15 TRBJ1-6 TRBV6-5 TGTGCCAGCAAACCGTCTGAGGGGTATAATTCACCCCTCCACTTT CASKPSEGYNSPLHF
NA NA 13 TRBJ1-2 TRBV7-3 TGTGCCAGCAGCCCCGGTGGCGCGGGGGGCTACACCTTC CASSPGGAGGYTF
NA NA 15 TRBJ2-3 TRBV28 TGTGCCGTCGAGGGCATATTGGGGGGCACAGATACGCAGTATTTT CAVEGILGGTDTQYF
large NA 11 TRBJ2-1 TRBV18 TGTGCCAGTTTGGGGGCAAATGAGCAGTTCTTC CASLGANEQFF
NA NA 15 TRBJ2-7 TRBV4-3 TGCGCCAGCAGCCAAGGACCGGGGACCCATTACGAGCAGTACTTC CASSQGPGTHYEQYF
NA NA 13 TRBJ2-5 TRBV3-1/TRBV3-2 TGTGCCAGCAGCCCCAGGGGGGTTGAGACCCAGTACTTC CASSPRGVETQYF
NA TRBD1 17 TRBJ1-2 TRBV6-6 TGTGCCAGCAGTCTCCGATCCGCCGGGACAGAAAACTATGGCTACACCTTC CASSLRSAGTENYGYTF
few NA 16 TRBJ2-7 TRBV6-6 TGTGCCAGCAGTTACCCGTCTGGGGGCAGCTCCTACGAGCAGTACTTC CASSYPSGGSSYEQYF
NA TRBD2 15 TRBJ2-1 TRBV15 TGTGCCACCAGCAGAGTTAGCGGGGTGGGGAATGAGCAGTTCTTC CATSRVSGVGNEQFF
NA TRBD1 14 TRBJ1-4 TRBV19 TGTGCCAGTACCACCGACAGGGGGTATAAGAAACTGTTTTTT CASTTDRGYKKLFF
once TRBD2 15 TRBJ2-1 TRBV18 TGTGCCAGCTCACCGTCGACTAGCGTTAAAGATGAGCAGTTCTTC CASSPSTSVKDEQFF
NA NA 13 TRBJ2-3 TRBV7-3 TGTGCCAGCAGCTTTAGCAGCACAGATACGCAGTATTTT CASSFSSTDTQYF
NA NA 13 TRBJ2-7 TRBV3-1/TRBV3-2 TGTGCCAGCAGCCAAAAAAGGGAGTACGAGCAGTACTTC CASSQKREYEQYF
NA NA 14 TRBJ1-1 TRBV4-3 TGCGCCAGCAGCCGGGACACGAGGGCCACTGAAGCTTTCTTT CASSRDTRATEAFF
NA NA 12 TRBJ2-1 TRBV3-1/TRBV3-2 TGTGCCAGCAGCCAAGACTTGGGCGAGCAGTTCTTC CASSQDLGEQFF
NA NA 13 TRBJ2-7 TRBV20-1 TGCAGTGCTAGTAACCTACTCTCCTACGAGCAGTACTTC CSASNLLSYEQYF
NA NA 11 TRBJ2-3 TRBV20-1 TGCAGTGCTAAGACAGAGTATACGCAGTATTTT CSAKTEYTQYF
NA TRBD1 18 TRBJ2-3 TRBV4-1 TGCGCCAGCAGCCAGAGGGGGCTGGGACCCTCTAGCACAGATACGCAGTATTTT CASSQRGLGPSSTDTQYF
once NA 14 TRBJ1-2 TRBV5-1 TGCGCCAGCAGCTTGGACGGCAATAACTATGGCTACACCTTC CASSLDGNNYGYTF
NA TRBD1 14 TRBJ1-1 TRBV14 TGTGCCAGCAGCCACAGCGCAGGGGGGACTGAAGCTTTCTTT CASSHSAGGTEAFF
NA NA 9 TRBJ2-5 TRBV20-1 TGCAGTCCGGTGGAGACCCAGTACTTC CSPVETQYF
NA NA 16 TRBJ1-2 TRBV25-1 TGTGCCAGCAGCTCCTCTGGGTACGGGGGGGTTGATGGCTACACCTTC CASSSSGYGGVDGYTF
NA NA 11 TRBJ1-2 TRBV4-1 TGCGCCAGCAGCCCGGGCATTGGCTACACCTTC CASSPGIGYTF
NA NA 14 TRBJ2-7 TRBV6-5 TGTGCCAGCAGTTACTCCCGTTGGTCCTACGAGCAGTACTTC CASSYSRWSYEQYF
NA NA 16 TRBJ1-3 TRBV4-2 TGTGCCAGCAGCCAAGTGGGGGCAGACTCTGGAAACACCATATATTTT CASSQVGADSGNTIYF